Listed below are T cell receptor beta chains from one sample, sequenced in a study of T cell changes during pregnancy in multiple sclerosis. Assay: immunoSEQ multiplex PCR; the TCRdb copy retains only in-frame clones and omits some. The sample yields some 100,000 clones, about 92% seen once. The sample here was peripheral blood, taken after pregnancy. The receptors stem from a female donor with multiple sclerosis, enrolled in a pregnancy study. CDR3s include the opening cysteine and the closing phenylalanine or tryptophan. The D gene is left open where the match is weak. Rows may omit the clone size; those that give it use once, few, many or a size class.

J,V,size,D,DNA,CDR3
TRBJ2-7,TRBV28,once,NA,TGTGCCAGCAGTCCGTATAGCGGAACATACGAGCAGTACTTC,CASSPYSGTYEQYF
TRBJ1-6,TRBV15,NA,NA,TGTGCCACCAGCAGAGATAGCACAGGGATCCACTTT,CATSRDSTGIHF
TRBJ2-2,TRBV23-1,NA,NA,TGCGCCAGCAGTCAATCAGGAGGCACCGGGGAGCTGTTTTTT,CASSQSGGTGELFF
TRBJ1-2,TRBV7-2,NA,NA,TGTGCCAGCAGCTTAGGGCAGATCGGCTACACCTTC,CASSLGQIGYTF
TRBJ1-3,TRBV6-1,NA,TRBD1,TGTGCCAGCAGTGACTTCCTGGACAGGGAAGGAAACACCATATATTTT,CASSDFLDREGNTIYF
TRBJ2-1,TRBV27,once,TRBD2,TGTGCCAGCAGTCCTTGGGGGACTAGCGGGGTCGGTTTCGATGAGCAGTTCTTC,CASSPWGTSGVGFDEQFF
TRBJ1-2,TRBV30,NA,TRBD1,TGTGCCTGGAGGGTCGACAGGGACTATGGCTACACCTTC,CAWRVDRDYGYTF
TRBJ1-2,TRBV18,NA,TRBD1,TGTGCCAGCTCATACACAGGGGAGGTGGATGGCTACACCTTC,CASSYTGEVDGYTF
TRBJ1-1,TRBV2,NA,NA,TGTGCCAGCAGTGAGGCAGGCAACACTGAAGCTTTCTTT,CASSEAGNTEAFF
TRBJ2-1,TRBV5-1,NA,TRBD2,TGCGCCAGCAGCTCCTCGGGACTAGCTTTCGATGAGCAGTTCTTC,CASSSSGLAFDEQFF
TRBJ1-1,TRBV6-5,NA,NA,TGTGCCAGCAGTTACTCGGGGCAGTACCTGAACACTGAAGCTTTCTTT,CASSYSGQYLNTEAFF
TRBJ1-2,TRBV28,NA,NA,TGTGCCAGCAGTCCGCTTTTTGAGCTTAACTATGGCTACACCTTC,CASSPLFELNYGYTF
TRBJ2-7,TRBV2,NA,NA,TGTGCCAGCAGTGAAGAGAGCTCCTACGAGCAGTACTTC,CASSEESSYEQYF
TRBJ2-1,TRBV7-2,NA,TRBD2,TGTGCCAGCAGCTCACCGGGACTAGCGGGAGGCCGGAGTGAGCAGTTCTTC,CASSSPGLAGGRSEQFF
TRBJ1-3,TRBV5-1,NA,NA,TGCGCCAGCAGCATAATAGGGGCCGATGGAAACACCATATATTTT,CASSIIGADGNTIYF
TRBJ1-1,TRBV11-2,NA,NA,TGTGCCAGCAGCTTGAGTAGGCAGCGCTACACTGAAGCTTTCTTT,CASSLSRQRYTEAFF
TRBJ2-5,TRBV19,NA,NA,TGTGCCAGTAGAGGAGTAGTGCAAGAGACCCAGTACTTC,CASRGVVQETQYF
TRBJ1-1,TRBV5-1,NA,NA,TGCGCCAGCAGAATAGAGCTAAACACTGAAGCTTTCTTT,CASRIELNTEAFF
TRBJ1-2,TRBV10-3,once,NA,TGTGCCATCAGTGTCGAGACAGACTATGGCTACACCTTC,CAISVETDYGYTF
TRBJ2-1,TRBV5-1,NA,TRBD2,TGCGCCAGCAGCTTGGATGGCGGGAGAAGGTATAATGAGCAGTTCTTC,CASSLDGGRRYNEQFF
TRBJ2-1,TRBV29-1,NA,TRBD1,TGCAGCGTAGAAGACAGGGGCAATGAGCAGTTCTTC,CSVEDRGNEQFF
TRBJ2-7,TRBV19,NA,TRBD1,TGTGCCAGTAGCGCCGGGACAGTATCCTACGAGCAGTACTTC,CASSAGTVSYEQYF
TRBJ1-6,TRBV5-4,NA,NA,TGTGCCAGCAGCTTTGGTCAGGGGTACGGGTCCTATAATTCACCCCTCCACTTT,CASSFGQGYGSYNSPLHF
TRBJ1-1,TRBV6-4,NA,NA,TGTGCCAGCAACAGGCCCGCGGAAGCTTTCTTT,CASNRPAEAFF
TRBJ2-5,TRBV6-5,once,NA,TGTGCCTTCGGAGGCGGGGTTCGACAGACCCAGTACTTC,CAFGGGVRQTQYF
TRBJ2-2,TRBV27,NA,TRBD2,TGTGCCAGCAGTAAGGGACTAGCTGCCGGGGAGCTGTTTTTT,CASSKGLAAGELFF
TRBJ2-5,TRBV15,NA,NA,TGTGCCACCAGCTTACGAAGGGGATTAGCAGGGGAGACCCAGTACTTC,CATSLRRGLAGETQYF
TRBJ2-7,TRBV2,NA,TRBD1,TGTGCCAGCAGTCTGGACAGGGGGACCTACGAGCAGTACTTC,CASSLDRGTYEQYF
TRBJ1-2,TRBV6-5,NA,TRBD1,TGTGCCAGCAGTTACCTCACGGACAGGACGGGCTACACCTTC,CASSYLTDRTGYTF
TRBJ1-6,TRBV6-1,NA,NA,TGTGCCAGCAGTGAAATCCGGGACACCTATAATTCACCCCTCCACTTT,CASSEIRDTYNSPLHF
TRBJ1-6,TRBV7-7,NA,NA,TGTGCCAGCAGCCCCAAACCCCCGACCCAGTTGGGGGCGCGAAATTCACCCCTCCACTTT,CASSPKPPTQLGARNSPLHF
TRBJ2-2,TRBV11-2,NA,TRBD2,TGTGCCAGCAGCTTAGATGGGGGGGATGGCGGGGAGCTGTTTTTT,CASSLDGGDGGELFF
TRBJ2-1,TRBV5-1,NA,TRBD2,TGCGCCAGCAGCCTGGGACTAGCGGTTTACAATGAGCAGTTCTTC,CASSLGLAVYNEQFF
TRBJ2-2,TRBV29-1,once,NA,TGCAGCGTTTGGGCCCACACCGGGGAGCTGTTTTTT,CSVWAHTGELFF
TRBJ2-5,TRBV7-2,once,TRBD1,TGTGCCAGCAGCCCAGAGGGGACAGGGGGCTTTGAGACCCAGTACTTC,CASSPEGTGGFETQYF
TRBJ1-6,TRBV6-5,NA,NA,TGTGCCAGCAGTTACTCGGGGAGCTCCTATAATTCACCCCTCCACTTT,CASSYSGSSYNSPLHF